Shown below are 3 T cell receptor beta chains from a single sample sequenced in a study of cytomegalovirus exposure and HLA in healthy donors. Primers: 60 Vbeta forward and 13 Jbeta reverse. Only in-frame clones appear in the TCRdb table, and some are missing; sequencing was by immunoSEQ multiplex PCR. The data hold about 79,000 clones, with 70% to 85% observed a single time. The material sequenced was PBMCs. These receptors were obtained from a man aged 55 to 70 in good health and CMV-seronegative.

This chain links TRBV28 with TRBJ1-1, with D perhaps TRBD1 (5 bases). The CDR3 contains 12 residues. Trimming shortened V by 8 bases and J by 5 bases, and 12 bases separated the two germline ends. The germline V gene encodes CDR1 MDHEN and CDR2 SYDVKM. Here the CDR3 reads CASGRGWTEAFF. The CDR3 nucleotides are TGTGCCAGCGGGAGGGGATGGACTGAAGCTTTCTTT.

The rearrangement joins TRBV10-3 to TRBJ2-7; no firm D call. CDR1 and CDR2 from the germline V gene are ENHRY and SYGVKD. This CDR3 has 11 amino acids. With 5 bases removed from V and 7 bases from J, the gap between germline ends came to 9 bases. The DNA for the CDR3 is TGTGCCATCAGTAAAGTCGGTGAGCAGTACTTC. Its translation is CAISKVGEQYF.

The J gene is TRBJ1-3, the V gene TRBV21-1. TRBV21-1 is an annotated pseudogene. CDR3 length equals 16 residues. The CDR3 protein is CASSKVGGAGGNTIYF. The CDR3 DNA reads as TGTGCCAGCAGCAAAGTCGGGGGGGCGGGTGGAAACACCATATATTTT.